The sequence of this T cell receptor (beta chain) was determined in a study of blood T cells in healthy people across ages. Germline CDR1 and CDR2: SQVTM and ANQGSEA. The V and J ends lost 6 bases and 2 bases respectively, with 12 bases between them. The CDR3 contains 13 residues. Through a sample-barcoded 5' primer and a J-beta primer mix, a second PCR was run for about 6 to 11 cycles. TCRdb passed the 5' RACE reads through MiXCR, listing each CDR3 protein once. The profile shows approximately 780,000 distinct CDR3 sequences, 20% to 30% of them singletons. A further study also used this sample, focusing on T cells of mothers and their children.

Material: blood. The chain carries TRBV29-1 and TRBJ2-3; the D gene could be TRBD1 or TRBD2 (5 bases each). This TCR was sampled from a boy between 10 and 17 years old in good health. CDR3 sequence: CSVAGTYTDTQYF. CDR3 in DNA: TGCAGCGTCGCCGGGACCTACACAGATACGCAGTATTTT.